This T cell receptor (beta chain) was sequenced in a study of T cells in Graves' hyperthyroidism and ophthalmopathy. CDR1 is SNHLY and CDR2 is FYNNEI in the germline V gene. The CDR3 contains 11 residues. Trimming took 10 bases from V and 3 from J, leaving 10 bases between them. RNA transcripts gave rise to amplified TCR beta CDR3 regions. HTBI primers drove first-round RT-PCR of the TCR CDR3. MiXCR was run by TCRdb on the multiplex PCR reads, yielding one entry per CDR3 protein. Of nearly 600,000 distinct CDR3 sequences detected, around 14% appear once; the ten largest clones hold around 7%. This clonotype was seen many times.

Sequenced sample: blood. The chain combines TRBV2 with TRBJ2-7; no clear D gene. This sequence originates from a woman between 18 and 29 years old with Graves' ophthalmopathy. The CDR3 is CATQFGYEQYF. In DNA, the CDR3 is TGTGCCACCCAATTTGGCTACGAGCAGTACTTC.